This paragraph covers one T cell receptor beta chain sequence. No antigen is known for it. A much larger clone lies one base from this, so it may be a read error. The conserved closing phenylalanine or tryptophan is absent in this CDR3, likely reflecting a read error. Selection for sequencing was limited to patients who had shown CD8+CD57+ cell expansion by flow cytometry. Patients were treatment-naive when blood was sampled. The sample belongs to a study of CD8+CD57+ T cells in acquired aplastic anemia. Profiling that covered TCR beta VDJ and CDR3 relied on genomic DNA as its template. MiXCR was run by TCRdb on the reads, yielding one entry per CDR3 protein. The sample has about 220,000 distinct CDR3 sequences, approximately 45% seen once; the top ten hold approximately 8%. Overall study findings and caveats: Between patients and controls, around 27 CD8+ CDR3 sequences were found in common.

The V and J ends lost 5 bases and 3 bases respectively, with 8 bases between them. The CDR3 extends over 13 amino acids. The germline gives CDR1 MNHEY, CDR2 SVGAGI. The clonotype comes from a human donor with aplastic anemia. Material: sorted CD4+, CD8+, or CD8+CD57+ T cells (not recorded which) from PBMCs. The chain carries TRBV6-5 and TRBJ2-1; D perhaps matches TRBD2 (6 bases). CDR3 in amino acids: CASSAGGYNEQFS. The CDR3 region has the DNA TGTGCCAGCAGTGCCGGGGGCTACAATGAGCAGTTCTCC.